Below, 24 T cell receptor beta chains from the same sample are listed, as sequenced in a study of identical twins. TCRdb itself ran the 5' RACE reads through MiXCR, one entry per CDR3 protein. The profile shows 1.5 million to 2 million distinct CDR3 sequences, around 33% of them singletons. The source material was cord blood. These receptors were obtained from a newborn girl in good health.

This chain links TRBV20-1 with TRBJ2-5; D might be TRBD2 (6 bases). The CDR3 length is 13 residues. Trimming pared 7 bases from V and 0 bases from J, leaving 12 bases between. Germline assignment: CDR1 DFQATT and CDR2 SNEGSKA (reference sequence). CDR3 in amino acids: CSVNLANQETQYF. The CDR3 DNA sequence: TGCAGTGTTAATCTAGCGAACCAAGAGACCCAGTACTTC.

This clonotype came up a few times. This sequence joins TRBV5-1 and TRBJ2-7, with D possibly TRBD1 on 6 matching bases. The CDR3 runs to 16 residues. Trimming took off 4 bases at V and 2 bases at J, with 19 bases between the two ends. Germline lookup yields CDR1 SGHRS and CDR2 YFSETQ. The CDR3 spells CASSPLSMSGAYEQYF. DNA for the CDR3: TGCGCCAGCAGCCCGTTATCGATGTCAGGGGCCTACGAGCAGTACTTC.

The sample holds a few counts of this clonotype. The genes are TRBV7-9 and TRBJ1-6; D might be TRBD1 (5 bases). Between the trimmed V and J ends, which lost 5 bases and 6 bases, there was a span of 20 bases. The germline V gene encodes CDR1 SEHNR and CDR2 FQNEAQ (reference sequence). The CDR3 covers 17 residues. The CDR3 DNA is TGTGCCAGCAGCCTCCTCCGGGAAGGGACGTTTAATTCACCCCTCCACTTT. This codes for CASSLLREGTFNSPLHF.

There are many counts of this clonotype. The rearrangement links TRBV5-1 to TRBJ2-1, with a tentative D call TRBD2 (6 bases). Germline V lookup: CDR1 SGHRS, CDR2 YFSETQ. This CDR3 is built from 16 residues. V was shortened by 0 bases and J by 0 bases, with 10 bases between the two germline ends. CDR3 sequence: CASSLGDLSSYNEQFF. For the CDR3, the DNA is TGCGCCAGCAGCTTGGGGGACTTGAGCTCCTACAATGAGCAGTTCTTC.

This clonotype was seen a few times. The chain employs TRBV13 and TRBJ2-1; D is possibly TRBD2 (5 bases). Trimming took off 5 bases at V and 10 bases at J, with 21 bases between the two ends. There are 15 residues in the CDR3. Germline assignment: CDR1 PRHDT and CDR2 FYEKMQ (reference sequence). CDR3 residues: CASSPRRTGPLEQFF. The CDR3 bases are TGTGCCAGCAGCCCCCGCCGGACTGGTCCTCTAGAGCAGTTCTTC.

This clonotype turned up a few times. The rearrangement uses TRBV29-1 and TRBJ2-1; no clear D. The CDR3 spans 11 residues. CDR1 is SQVTM and CDR2 is ANQGSEA in the germline V gene. Trimming stripped 7 bases from V and 12 bases from J, with 16 bases between. For the CDR3, the DNA is TGCAGCGCCGGCTCTAATGTTGGGCAGTTCTTC. Translated, it gives CSAGSNVGQFF.

The chain uses TRBV27 and TRBJ1-1; no clear D. Germline CDR1 and CDR2: MNHEY and SMNVEV (reference sequence). CDR3 size: 15 residues. Trimming cost V 2 bases and J 1 base, with 11 bases left between them. The CDR3 sequence: CASSLGSRPNTEAFF. CDR3 nucleotide sequence: TGTGCCAGCAGTTTAGGGAGTCGCCCGAACACTGAAGCTTTCTTT.

This clonotype has a count of ten or more. The V call is TRBV12-3 or TRBV12-4, the J call TRBJ1-4, with a possible D match to TRBD1 (5 bases). There are 14 residues in the CDR3. The V end was cut by 7 bases, the J end by 8 bases, with 17 bases between. The CDR3 DNA follows: TGTGCCAGCACCCCCGGTGCAGGGCACGAAAAACTGTTTTTT. Protein sequence: CASTPGAGHEKLFF.

The chain carries TRBV27 and TRBJ2-5; 8 bases are a match to TRBD2. The J call may be mistaken, given a closer DNA end match to TRBJ2-7. Germline V lookup: CDR1 MNHEY, CDR2 SMNVEV (reference sequence). The CDR3 has 15 residues. The CDR3 sequence is CASSSWIAGLYEQYF. CDR3 DNA sequence: TGTGCCAGCAGTTCGTGGATAGCGGGACTGTACGAGCAGTACTTC.

The chain has TRBV28 and TRBJ2-1, with 7 bases lining up with TRBD2. Germline CDR1 is MDHEN and CDR2 is SYDVKM. The CDR3 has 15 residues. V gave up 5 bases and J gave up 2 bases; unmatched junction bases: 6. DNA of the CDR3: TGTGCCAGCAGTATAGCTAGCGGAACCTACAATGAGCAGTTCTTC. Translation: CASSIASGTYNEQFF.

This clonotype was seen many times. The chain combines TRBV4-1 with TRBJ2-4; tentative D call: TRBD1 (7 bases). CDR1 and CDR2 (germline): MGHRA, YSYEKL. Trimming pared 1 base from V and 5 bases from J, leaving 18 bases between. This CDR3 is built from 17 residues. The CDR3 DNA reads TGCGCCAGCAGCCAAGGACGACAGGGAGGCCGCCAAAACATTCAGTACTTC. It codes for CASSQGRQGGRQNIQYF.

CDR3 amino acids: CSARGRETAYNEQYF. CDR3 nucleotide sequence: TGCAGTGCTAGAGGACGGGAGACGGCCTACAATGAGCAGTACTTC. The rearrangement joins TRBV20-1 to TRBJ2-5, with D possibly matching TRBD2 (6 bases). Deletions cut 1 base from V and 11 bases from J, with 23 bases between. The V gene's germline CDR1 is DFQATT and CDR2 SNEGSKA (reference sequence). The CDR3 consists of 15 residues.

The rearrangement uses TRBV9 and TRBJ1-2; no firm D call. CDR1 is SGDLS and CDR2 is YYNGEE in the germline V gene. Trimming shortened V by 8 bases and J by 0 bases, and 14 bases separated the two germline ends. CDR3 length: 14 amino acids. For the CDR3, the DNA is TGTGCCAGTCACCCAGGACCACCTAACTATGGCTACACCTTC. It encodes CASHPGPPNYGYTF.

The chain links TRBV28 to TRBJ1-6; D unclear. Germline V gene data show CDR1 as MDHEN and CDR2 as SYDVKM. V lost 3 bases and J 6 bases, leaving 6 bases between the germline ends. The CDR3 length is 13 residues. In DNA, the CDR3 is TGTGCCAGCAGTTTCGCCCCTAATTCACCCCTCCACTTT. It is translated as CASSFAPNSPLHF.

This clonotype has just a few counts. The chain employs TRBV20-1 and TRBJ2-4, with D unresolved. The J call may be incorrect, as the DNA end agrees better with TRBJ2-5. The CDR3 is made up of 12 amino acids. Per germline, CDR1 DFQATT and CDR2 SNEGSKA (reference sequence). The CDR3 protein is CSADWAQETQYF. The CDR3 bases are TGCAGTGCTGACTGGGCACAAGAGACCCAGTACTTC.

The rearrangement uses TRBV20-1 and TRBJ1-3; D is undetermined. Germline lookup yields CDR1 DFQATT and CDR2 SNEGSKA (reference sequence). V was shortened by 0 bases and J by 3 bases, with 12 bases between the two germline ends. The CDR3 sequence is 15 residues long. CDR3 sequence: CSARDGIGIGNTIYF. In nucleotides, the CDR3 is TGCAGTGCTAGAGATGGGATCGGGATTGGAAACACCATATATTTT.

This clonotype was counted only a few times. This rearrangement joins TRBV6-1 to TRBJ1-1; D gene unclear. The V end was cut by 5 bases, the J end by 6 bases, with 13 bases between. There are 13 residues in the CDR3. CDR1 is MNHNS, CDR2 SASEGT, per germline. CDR3 region: CASSRPGGSEAFF. CDR3 bases: TGTGCCAGCAGTCGACCAGGCGGGTCTGAAGCTTTCTTT.

The chain has TRBV6-5 and TRBJ1-6; no definite D call. CDR3 length equals 15 residues. Trimming removed 5 bases from V and 9 bases from J, with 17 bases in between. Germline CDR1 is MNHEY and CDR2 is SVGAGI. In DNA form, the CDR3 reads TGTGCCAGCAGTACGTCCGTGGGCCTTGGTTCACCCCTCCACTTT. Translation gives CASSTSVGLGSPLHF.

The CDR3 region is CASSYERRGNYGYTF. CDR3 in DNA: TGTGCCAGCAGTTACGAAAGGAGGGGCAACTATGGCTACACCTTC. The J gene is TRBJ1-2, the V gene TRBV6-5; D possibly corresponds to TRBD1 (5 bases). This CDR3 contains 15 residues. The V and J ends lost 2 bases and 2 bases respectively, with 12 bases between them. Per the germline V gene, CDR1 is MNHEY and CDR2 is SVGAGI.

In this sample, this clonotype turned up many times. The rearrangement uses TRBV3-1 and TRBJ2-5; D may be TRBD2 (6 bases). The last part of the DNA fits TRBJ2-7 better; the J call may be wrong. The CDR3 runs to 12 residues. CDR1 is LGHDT, CDR2 YNNKEL, per germline (reference sequence). This CDR3 reads CASSQAGGEQYF. The CDR3 DNA follows: TGTGCCAGCAGCCAAGCCGGGGGCGAGCAGTACTTC.

This clonotype was counted many times. The chain uses TRBV4-1 and TRBJ2-1; 14 nucleotides match TRBD2. CDR3 length equals 16 residues. Trimming at V came to 7 bases and at J to 7 bases, leaving 9 bases not matched to a gene. Looked up from germline, CDR1 is MGHRA and CDR2 is YSYEKL. The CDR3 loop is CASKTTGTSGRNEQFF. In DNA, the CDR3 is TGCGCCAGCAAGACCACCGGGACTAGCGGGAGAAATGAGCAGTTCTTC.

This clonotype was observed a few times. The chain has TRBV10-3 and TRBJ1-4; D ambiguous. The V end was cut by 6 bases, the J end by 3 bases, with 5 bases between. The CDR3 length is 12 residues. Germline V lookup: CDR1 ENHRY, CDR2 SYGVKD. This CDR3 reads CAISRANEKLFF. CDR3 sequence (DNA): TGTGCCATCAGCAGAGCTAATGAAAAACTGTTTTTT.

The V call is TRBV20-1, the J call TRBJ2-1; D call uncertain. V gave up 0 bases and J gave up 6 bases, with 9 bases separating them. This CDR3 comprises 13 residues. Germline assignment: CDR1 DFQATT and CDR2 SNEGSKA (reference sequence). CDR3 amino acids: CSARDLKGNEQFF. The DNA of the CDR3 is TGCAGTGCTAGAGATCTTAAGGGCAATGAGCAGTTCTTC.

V and J are TRBV2 and TRBJ2-3, with D maybe TRBD1 (6 bases). Trimming left V 9 bases short and J 2 bases short, with 30 bases between. The length of the CDR3 is 19 residues. Germline assignment: CDR1 SNHLY and CDR2 FYNNEI. The CDR3 loop reads CASTDFRALQGVITDTQYF. The CDR3 DNA reads as TGTGCCAGTACAGATTTCCGAGCACTACAGGGAGTTATCACAGATACGCAGTATTTT.